A selection of T cell receptor beta chains follows, all from one sample in a study of blood T cells in healthy people across ages. TCRdb reprocessed the 5' RACE reads via MiXCR and lists one record per CDR3 protein. The sample yields roughly 800,000 distinct CDR3 sequences, 58% seen once. The sample taken for sequencing was blood. The receptors stem from a man younger than 45 in good health. CDR3s leave out the opening cysteine and the closing phenylalanine or tryptophan.

V gene | CDR3 protein
TRBV4-2 | ASSQEAGNYEQY
TRBV5-5 | ASSFGQIAGIVASYNEQF
TRBV20-1 | SVLLADTDTQY
TRBV12-3/TRBV12-4 | ASGRESNSPLH
TRBV5-1 | ASSEGQPFWTEAF
TRBV7-9 | ASSSTFPFSYGYT
TRBV6-5 | ASSYFGTGSRGYGYT
TRBV20-1 | SAPRPGAVQETQY
TRBV11-2 | ASSLRKPQQGDTEAF
TRBV7-9 | ASSDLGQGENIQY
TRBV7-4 | AIGGEGTYQPQH
TRBV5-5 | ASSSGQNTGELF
TRBV20-1 | SARERGGISRDYEQY
TRBV6-5 | ASSYSLGGDEQY
TRBV6-2/TRBV6-3 | ASRRSGTTIQETQY
TRBV10-3 | AMSSGPSYEQY
TRBV12-3/TRBV12-4 | ASSLAGALDEQF
TRBV11-1 | ASSLDSSQTQY
TRBV7-2 | ASSLQDGVPYEQY
TRBV6-6 | ASSRSSGASTNEKLF
TRBV3-1 | ASSHSDQHGETQY
TRBV24-1 | ATGDSSYNEQF
TRBV4-3 | ASSQGRINEKLF
TRBV12-3/TRBV12-4 | ASSFTVESIQY
TRBV29-1 | SVVWARGANVLT
TRBV3-1 | ASSQDRGYNSPLH
TRBV20-1 | SASRGQYDGYT
TRBV4-2 | ASSPARGRTEAF
TRBV4-2 | ASSQDSTSDYNEQF
TRBV11-2 | ASSLGPVAVYEQY
TRBV13 | ASSFGGPGANVLT
TRBV5-4 | ASRHRDRATDTQY
TRBV5-1 | ASSLRSGEEEKLF
TRBV6-2/TRBV6-3 | ATRLTLSGYT
TRBV20-1 | SARLGQEETQY
TRBV2 | ASRTSGSEETQY
TRBV7-2 | ASSWTSGSGDEQF
TRBV6-2/TRBV6-3 | ASTQVTPLQQF
TRBV6-6 | ASGHTGSQETQY
TRBV12-3/TRBV12-4 | ASSQLLVPLH
TRBV18 | ASSPQGALPRNYGYT
TRBV6-2/TRBV6-3 | ASSPVSGTSLPNEQF
TRBV7-6 | ASSFLISDEQF
TRBV5-1 | ASSLADVQAVGTQY
TRBV2 | ASSEVPAVAGGETQY
TRBV7-9 | ASSWDSSGYT
TRBV2 | AGQGVGNTEAF
TRBV28 | ASSLTGGLGYT
TRBV7-8 | ASNPDPVGKTQY
TRBV20-1 | SASLSLDRRDPNYGYT
TRBV27 | ASSWTSGPYNEQF
TRBV7-9 | ASRSQGLENIQY
TRBV20-1 | SASGGGPETQY
TRBV7-3 | ASSSTPEVQF
TRBV10-3 | AISESGVYEQY